Included here is one TCR beta chain sequence, with context. Germline assignment: CDR1 SGHVS and CDR2 FQNEAQ. V shed 3 bases and J 1 base; nucleotides not matched to a gene: 6. This CDR3 comprises 16 residues. The data stem from a study of blood T cell repertoires in COVID-19. The protocol was immunoSEQ multiplex PCR, while the TCRdb copy is restricted to in-frame clones and leaves out a portion. This sample has over 95,000 clones, with about 89% found just once. Sequences were obtained from peripheral blood. This sequence originates from a human donor with acute or convalescent COVID-19. The donor label of this sample is uncertain. The rearrangement joins TRBV7-8 to TRBJ1-1; 9 bases map to TRBD1. The DNA for the CDR3 is TGTGCCAGCAGCTTTAGCGGACAGGGGCGGAACACTGAAGCTTTCTTT. It is translated as CASSFSGQGRNTEAFF. The full variable domain, rest sourced from reference TRBV7-8 and TRBJ1-1, is GAGVSQSPRYKVAKRGQDVALRCDPISGHVSLFWYQQALGQGPEFLTYFQNEAQLDKSGLPSDRFFAERPEGSVSTLKIQRTQQEDSAVYLCASSFSGQGRNTEAFFGQGTRLTVV.